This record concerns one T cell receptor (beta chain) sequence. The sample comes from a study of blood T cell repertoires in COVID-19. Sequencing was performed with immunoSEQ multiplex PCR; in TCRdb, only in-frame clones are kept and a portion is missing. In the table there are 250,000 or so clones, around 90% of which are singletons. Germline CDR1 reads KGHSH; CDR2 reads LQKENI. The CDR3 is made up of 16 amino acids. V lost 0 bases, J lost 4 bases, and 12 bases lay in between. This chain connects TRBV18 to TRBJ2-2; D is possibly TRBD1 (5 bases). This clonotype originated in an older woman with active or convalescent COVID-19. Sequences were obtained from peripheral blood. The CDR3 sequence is CASSPPSLRGTGELFF. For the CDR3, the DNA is TGTGCCAGCTCACCACCCTCCCTAAGGGGCACCGGGGAGCTGTTTTTT.